This T cell receptor beta chain was captured in a study of T cell repertoires in cytomegalovirus infection. Study results and caveats: Carriers of CMV and the relevant HLA type were discriminated by public TCR beta frequency.

MiXCR, run by TCRdb on the reads, gives a single entry per CDR3 protein. The repertoire holds 700,000 to 850,000 distinct CDR3 sequences, approximately 32% seen once, with 9.5% to 15% in the top ten. The germline gives CDR1 KGHDR, CDR2 SFDVKD. V was cut by 4 bases and J by 7 bases, with 15 bases left in between. CDR3 length equals 15 residues. Details on this clonotype: Its antigen is undetermined.

This material consisted of cultured CD8+ T cells from PBMCs, taken from culture after CMV antigen stimulation. The receptor was derived from a human donor in good health (CMV status not recorded). Some clones in this sample may be carry-over from other donors' samples. The J gene is TRBJ1-4, the V gene TRBV24-1; tentatively, D is TRBD1 (5 bases). The CDR3 sequence: CATSDKRPRGEKLFF. The CDR3 DNA follows: TGTGCCACCAGTGACAAACGCCCAAGGGGTGAAAAACTGTTTTTT.